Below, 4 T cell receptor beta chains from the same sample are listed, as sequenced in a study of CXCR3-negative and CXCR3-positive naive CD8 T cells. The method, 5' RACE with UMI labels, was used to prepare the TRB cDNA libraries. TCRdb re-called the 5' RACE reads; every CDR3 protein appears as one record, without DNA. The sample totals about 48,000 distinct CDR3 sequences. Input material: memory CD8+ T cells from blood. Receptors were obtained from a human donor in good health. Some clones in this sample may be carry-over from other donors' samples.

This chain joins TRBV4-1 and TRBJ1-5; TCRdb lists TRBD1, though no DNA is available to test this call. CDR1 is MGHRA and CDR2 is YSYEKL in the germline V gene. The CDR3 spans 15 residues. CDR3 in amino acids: CASSLTGEGNQPQHF.

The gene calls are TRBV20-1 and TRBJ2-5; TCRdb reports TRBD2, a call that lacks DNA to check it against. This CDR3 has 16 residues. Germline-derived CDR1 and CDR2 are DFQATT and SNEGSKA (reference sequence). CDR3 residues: CSARDIRDLVPETQYF.

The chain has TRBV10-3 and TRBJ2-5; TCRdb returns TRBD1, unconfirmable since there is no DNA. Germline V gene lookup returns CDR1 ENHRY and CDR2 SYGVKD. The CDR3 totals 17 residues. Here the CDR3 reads CAISEIRDRGRRETQYF.

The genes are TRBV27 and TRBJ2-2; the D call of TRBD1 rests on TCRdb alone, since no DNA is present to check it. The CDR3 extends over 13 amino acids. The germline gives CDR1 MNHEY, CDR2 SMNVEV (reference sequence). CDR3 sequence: CASSLGGRGELFF.